The present T cell receptor beta chain was sequenced within a study of tumor and adjacent non-tumor tissue in lung cancer. Germline V lookup: CDR1 MGHRA, CDR2 YSYEKL. This CDR3 region has 14 residues. This sample's RNA came from whole unsorted tissue. Regarding the study as a whole: Shorter survival was associated with higher TCR diversity in tumors.

TCRbeta libraries were built with three rounds of nested PCR, modified from ARM-PCR. TCRdb analysed the multiplex PCR reads with MiXCR anew, one entry per CDR3 protein. Of 70,000 to 90,000 distinct CDR3 sequences in the sample, around 85% were seen once. As for this clonotype: What it recognizes is unknown. At one of its ends the junction is not consistent with the germline gene, which may arise from a read error.

Sequencing used lung tumor tissue. This clonotype originated in a woman in her forties or fifties with non-small cell lung cancer. The chain links TRBV4-1 to TRBJ2-3; D perhaps matches TRBD2 (5 bases). CDR3 in amino acids: CASSHPLVGDTLYF. CDR3 in DNA: TGCGCCAGTAGCCACCCGTTAGTGGGAGATACGCTGTATTTT.